These 10 T cell receptor beta chains originate from one sample sequenced in a study of OX40 agonist ivuxolimab in advanced cancers. The method was immunoSEQ multiplex PCR; TCRdb's version includes in-frame clones alone and lacks a portion of them. The table records fewer than 25,000 clones, over 80% of them present only once. The starting material was CD4+ or CD8+ T cells sorted from blood, obtained in a trial of the OX40 agonist ivuxolimab. These receptors came from an adult with an advanced solid tumor such as melanoma, head and neck, liver or kidney cancer.

V is TRBV6-5 and J is TRBJ1-2, with D perhaps matching TRBD1 (5 bases). There are 14 residues in the CDR3. V was pared by 10 bases and J by 3 bases, with 18 bases between. The germline gives CDR1 MNHEY, CDR2 SVGAGI. The CDR3 loop reads CAISDGAIYYGYTF. The CDR3 DNA sequence: TGTGCCATCTCAGATGGGGCGATCTACTATGGCTACACCTTC.

By sample share, this clone is medium-sized. The chain couples TRBV28 to TRBJ2-7; 7 bases map to TRBD1. The CDR3 runs 13 residues. Trimming removed 6 bases from V and 7 bases from J; junction bases left unmatched: 9. Germline CDR1 reads MDHEN; CDR2 reads SYDVKM. The CDR3 sequence: CASSPIRGWEQYF. The DNA for the CDR3 is TGTGCCAGCAGCCCCATCAGGGGGTGGGAGCAGTACTTC.

V and J are TRBV15 and TRBJ2-7; the D gene is possibly TRBD1 (5 bases). With 5 bases removed from V and 2 bases from J, the gap between germline ends came to 13 bases. This CDR3 is 14 amino acids long. Germline V gene sequence: CDR1 LNHNV, CDR2 YYDKDF (reference sequence). CDR3 sequence (DNA): TGTGCCACCAGCGCAGGACACCCTGCCTACGAGCAGTACTTC. This sequence encodes CATSAGHPAYEQYF.

This chain joins TRBV6-6 and TRBJ2-7; D possibly matches TRBD1 or TRBD2 (5 bases each). V was trimmed by 5 bases and J by 0 bases, leaving 8 bases between them. The germline V gene encodes CDR1 MNHNY and CDR2 SVGAGI (reference sequence). CDR3 length equals 13 residues. The CDR3 coding sequence is TGTGCCAGCAGTGAGGGGTTCTCCTACGAGCAGTACTTC. Its translation: CASSEGFSYEQYF.

This chain uses TRBV18 with TRBJ2-7; possible D gene TRBD1, 6 bases. Trimming removed 5 bases at V and 0 bases at J, with 20 bases between. The CDR3 loop spans 17 amino acids. CDR1 and CDR2 (germline): KGHSH, LQKENI. CDR3 nucleotide sequence: TGTGCCAGCTCAGGGCTACACTGGGGGCCTACCTCCTACGAGCAGTACTTC. Translating it yields CASSGLHWGPTSYEQYF.

The genes are TRBV9 and TRBJ1-3; D is undetermined. The CDR3 totals 11 residues. Trimming shortened V by 5 bases and J by 4 bases, and 4 bases separated the two germline ends. In germline, CDR1 is SGDLS, CDR2 YYNGEE. As DNA, the CDR3 is TGTGCCAGCAGGAGGGGAAACACCATATATTTT. It translates to CASRRGNTIYF. The entire variable domain, with the rest obtained from reference TRBV9 and TRBJ1-3, is as follows: DSGVTQTPKHLITATGQRVTLRCSPRSGDLSVYWYQQSLDQGLQFLIQYYNGEERAKGNILERFSAQQFPDLHSELNLSSLELGDSALYFCASRRGNTIYFGEGSWLTVV.

CDR3 sequence: CASSPTGLTNYGYTF. The DNA of the CDR3 is TGTGCCAGCAGCCCCACAGGGTTGACTAACTATGGCTACACCTTC. This chain links TRBV7-6 with TRBJ1-2; TRBD1 might be the D (6 bases). The germline CDR1 and CDR2 sequences are SGHVS and FNYEAQ. The CDR3 spans 15 residues. Trimming removed 5 bases from V and 0 bases from J, with 13 bases in between.

The chain is built from TRBV7-2 and TRBJ2-3; 7 bases align to TRBD2. The CDR3 contains 16 residues. Germline assignment: CDR1 SGHTA and CDR2 FQGNSA. V lost 1 base, J lost 0 bases, and 4 bases stayed unmatched. CDR3 sequence: CASSLVGAGSTDTQYF. For the CDR3, the DNA is TGTGCCAGCAGCTTAGTTGGAGCGGGGAGCACAGATACGCAGTATTTT.

V and J are TRBV6-5 and TRBJ1-3; D gene ambiguous. This CDR3 comprises 13 residues. Deletions cut 0 bases from V and 4 bases from J, with 4 bases between. Per the germline V gene, CDR1 is MNHEY and CDR2 is SVGAGI. CDR3 DNA sequence: TGTGCCAGCAGTTACTCGGAAGGAAACACCATATATTTT. Translated: CASSYSEGNTIYF.

This clone was observed a handful of times. This chain connects TRBV2 to TRBJ2-2; D may be TRBD1 (6 bases). V was shortened by 4 bases and J by 4 bases, with 13 bases between the two germline ends. This CDR3 comprises 15 residues. Per germline, CDR1 SNHLY and CDR2 FYNNEI. The CDR3: CASSANRESTGELFF. CDR3 DNA: TGTGCCAGCAGTGCAAACAGGGAGTCCACCGGGGAGCTGTTTTTT.